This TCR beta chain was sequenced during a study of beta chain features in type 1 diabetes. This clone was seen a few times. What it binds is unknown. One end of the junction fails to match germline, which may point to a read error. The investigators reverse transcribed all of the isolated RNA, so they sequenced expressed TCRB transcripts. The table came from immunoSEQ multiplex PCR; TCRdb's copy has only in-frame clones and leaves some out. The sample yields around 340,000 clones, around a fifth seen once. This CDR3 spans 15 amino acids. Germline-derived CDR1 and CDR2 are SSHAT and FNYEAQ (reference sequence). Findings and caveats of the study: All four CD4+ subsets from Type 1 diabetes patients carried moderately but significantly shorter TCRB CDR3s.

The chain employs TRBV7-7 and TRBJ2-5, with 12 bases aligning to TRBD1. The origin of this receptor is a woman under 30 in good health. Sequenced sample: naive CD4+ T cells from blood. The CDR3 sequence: CASSAGQGARETQYF. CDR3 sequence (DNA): TGTGCTAGCAGCGCGGGACAGGGGGCTCGAGAGACCCAGTACTTC.